This T cell receptor (beta chain) derives from a study of OX40 agonist ivuxolimab in advanced cancers. Background on the study: Among those treated, three patients had partial responses, one with hepatocellular carcinoma and two with cutaneous melanoma.

Broader study findings: Doses of 0.1 to 3.0 mg/kg were accompanied by clonal expansion of CD4+ and CD8+ blood T cells by week 6.

Trimming stripped 2 bases from V and 7 bases from J, with 11 bases between. The CDR3 sequence is 13 residues long. From germline, CDR1 is MNHEY and CDR2 SVGAGI. Remarks on this clone: Its target is not known.

Libraries were prepared by immunoSEQ multiplex PCR; TCRdb keeps only in-frame clonotypes and omits some of them. The top ten hold 2.6% of the sample, which has approximately 84,000 clones, 94% seen once. The TCR originated in an adult with an advanced solid tumor such as melanoma, head and neck, liver or kidney cancer. The chain employs TRBV6-5 and TRBJ1-2, with D unresolved. Sequencing was performed on CD4+ or CD8+ T cells sorted from blood, taken in a trial of the OX40 agonist ivuxolimab. CDR3 amino acids: CASSYRDSSGYTF. DNA of the CDR3: TGTGCCAGCAGTTACCGCGATTCTTCTGGCTACACCTTC.